This T cell receptor (beta chain) originates from a study of identical twins. Germline V gene lookup returns CDR1 KGHDR and CDR2 SFDVKD. The V end lost 5 bases, the J end lost 0 bases, and 8 bases lay between the germline ends. There are 14 residues in the CDR3. It was template switching that added a universal primer site, and there were unique molecular identifiers on the cDNA. TCRdb reprocessed the 5' RACE reads with MiXCR, giving one entry per CDR3 protein. The sample has around 670,000 distinct CDR3 sequences; around 6% are singletons. The study, taken as a whole, reports: Interpretation of the results relied on cross-sectional statistical analysis and not on following the same donors. When twins shared out-of-frame alpha sequences, those sequences had excess low generation probability. Within cord blood, abundant beta clonotypes carried fewer insertions, but memory repertoires showed no such trend.

Concerning this clonotype itself: Its antigen is as yet unknown.

The sample taken for sequencing was naive T cells sorted from blood. This TCR was sampled from a young man in good health. This chain uses TRBV24-1 with TRBJ2-3; no firm D call. The CDR3 reads CATSAGISTDTQYF. Here the CDR3 DNA reads TGTGCCACCAGTGCGGGTATCAGCACAGATACGCAGTATTTT.